This TCR beta chain originates from a study of blood T cell repertoires in COVID-19. The CDR3 loop spans 13 amino acids. Germline-derived CDR1 and CDR2 are GTSNPN and SVGIG (reference sequence). The junction had 9 bases not matched to a gene; V was cut back by 6 bases and J by 7 bases. Original handling: Amplification from reference gene primers served as the basis for estimated nucleated cell counts. The data were produced by immunoSEQ multiplex PCR, yet TCRdb's version contains in-frame clones alone and is incomplete. V and J calls and clone size come straight from that table; D and trimming were deduced from the DNA. The sample yields around 45,000 clones, 91% seen once.

The V and J genes are TRBV30 and TRBJ1-1, with 9 bases matching TRBD1. The specimen was peripheral blood. The sequence came from a man aged 65-85 years with active COVID-19. This CDR3 reads CACSRTGVGEAFF. CDR3 in DNA: TGTGCCTGCTCGAGGACAGGGGTCGGTGAAGCTTTCTTT. The whole variable domain, remainder taken from reference TRBV30 and TRBJ1-1, is SQTIHQWPATLVQPVGSPLSLECTVEGTSNPNLYWYRQAAGRGLQLLFYSVGIGQISSEVPQNLSASRPQDRQFILSSKKLLLSDSGFYLCACSRTGVGEAFFGQGTRLTVV.